These 25 T cell receptor beta chains share one sample of origin, sequenced in a study of blood T cell repertoires in COVID-19. Method: immunoSEQ multiplex PCR; TCRdb's copy keeps in-frame clones and lacks some. The sample has 150,000 or so clones, 80% to 85% seen once; the top ten hold over 5%. Sequencing was carried out using PBMCs or T cells enriched from blood (not recorded which). These receptors all come from a man aged 65 to 85 who had been exposed to COVID-19.

The J gene is TRBJ1-2, the V gene TRBV28; D is unclear. With 3 bases removed from V and 2 bases from J, the gap between germline ends came to 13 bases. The CDR3 has 15 residues. Germline CDR1 and CDR2: MDHEN and SYDVKM. This CDR3 reads CASSFRNSLNYGYTF. In DNA, the CDR3 is TGTGCCAGCAGTTTTCGGAACAGTTTAAACTATGGCTACACCTTC.

The chain recombines TRBV6-5 with TRBJ1-2; D may be TRBD1 (6 bases). The ends were cut back, 4 bases at V and 4 bases at J, with 19 bases in the middle. From germline, CDR1 is MNHEY and CDR2 SVGAGI. The CDR3 length is 16 residues. CDR3 protein: CASSSSTRQAGYGYTF. CDR3 coding DNA: TGTGCCAGCAGTTCCTCCACCCGACAGGCAGGCTATGGCTACACCTTC.

This rearrangement joins TRBV5-6 to TRBJ1-1; D call uncertain. V lost 0 bases, J lost 6 bases, and 15 bases lay in between. Germline V lookup: CDR1 SGHDT, CDR2 YYEEEE. This CDR3 is built from 15 residues. As DNA, the CDR3 is TGTGCCAGCAGCTTGGCCATCGGAGGAAGGTCTGAAGCTTTCTTT. Protein sequence: CASSLAIGGRSEAFF.

This rearrangement joins TRBV30 to TRBJ1-5, with D possibly matching TRBD1 (5 bases). Germline assignment: CDR1 GTSNPN and CDR2 SVGIG (reference sequence). This CDR3 has 15 amino acids. V shed 4 bases and J shed 1 base, with 14 bases lying between them. CDR3: CAWTVSGGSNQPQHF. CDR3 nucleotides: TGTGCCTGGACGGTCAGTGGGGGGAGCAATCAGCCCCAGCATTTT.

The rearrangement links TRBV19 to TRBJ1-1; no definite D call. Germline CDR1 LNHDA, CDR2 SQIVND (reference sequence). The CDR3 consists of 15 residues. The V end was cut by 3 bases, the J end by 0 bases, with 11 bases between. CDR3 nucleotides: TGTGCCAGTAGTATTACTGGTCCCATGAACACTGAAGCTTTCTTT. It is translated as CASSITGPMNTEAFF.

V is TRBV3-1 (or the pseudogene TRBV3-2) and J is TRBJ1-1; the D gene is possibly TRBD1 (5 bases). Germline V gives CDR1 LGHDT, CDR2 YNNKEL (reference sequence). Trimming removed 8 bases at V and 5 bases at J, with 21 bases between. CDR3 length: 15 amino acids. The CDR3 DNA reads TGTGCCAGCTCCGATCTTTCGGGGGGGAGAACTGAAGCTTTCTTT. This sequence encodes CASSDLSGGRTEAFF.

The chain carries TRBV19 and TRBJ1-4, with a possible D match to TRBD1 (5 bases). Deletions cut 7 bases from V and 4 bases from J, with 16 bases between. Germline CDR1 and CDR2: LNHDA and SQIVND (reference sequence). The CDR3 runs to 15 residues. CDR3 in DNA: TGTGCCAGTACCCGGGGGGGGTCCGATAATGAAAAACTGTTTTTT. Amino acids: CASTRGGSDNEKLFF.

The rearrangement uses TRBV7-2 and TRBJ1-2; D unresolved. The CDR3 consists of 13 residues. Germline loops: CDR1 SGHTA, CDR2 FQGNSA. V was shortened by 2 bases and J by 5 bases, with 9 bases between the two germline ends. The CDR3 loop reads CASSLRRGYGYTF. DNA of the CDR3: TGTGCCAGCAGCTTAAGGCGGGGATATGGCTACACCTTC.

J is TRBJ2-5 and V is TRBV3-1 (or the pseudogene TRBV3-2); a weak D match, TRBD2 (6 bases). Trimming took off 6 bases at V and 9 bases at J, with 17 bases between the two ends. Germline V gives CDR1 LGHDT, CDR2 YNNKEL (reference sequence). There are 13 residues in the CDR3. The CDR3 nucleotides read TGTGCCAGCAGTTTCGAAGACACTAGCTCCCAGTACTTC. Translating it yields CASSFEDTSSQYF.

The chain carries TRBV30 and TRBJ1-1; possible D gene TRBD1, 6 bases. V gave up 0 bases and J gave up 4 bases, with 9 bases separating them. CDR1 is GTSNPN and CDR2 is SVGIG in the germline V gene (reference sequence). There are 13 residues in the CDR3. CDR3 in DNA: TGTGCCTGGAGTGTACAGGGCGCCACTGAAGCTTTCTTT. This codes for CAWSVQGATEAFF.

J is TRBJ2-7 and V is TRBV2; 8 bases fit TRBD2. This CDR3 contains 15 residues. Losses at the gene ends were 8 bases for V and 0 bases for J; bases not matched to a gene: 9. The germline V gene encodes CDR1 SNHLY and CDR2 FYNNEI. The CDR3 coding sequence is TGTGCCAGCGATAGAGGGGGGACTAGCTCCTACGAGCAGTACTTC. Residues: CASDRGGTSSYEQYF.

V usage is TRBV7-3 and J usage is TRBJ2-2; possibly TRBD2 for D (5 bases). V lost 0 bases, J lost 7 bases, and 6 bases lay in between. The CDR3 totals 13 residues. Germline CDR1 is SGHTA and CDR2 is FQGTGA. The CDR3 region is CASSLTGSGELFF. DNA for the CDR3: TGTGCCAGCAGCTTAACGGGGAGCGGGGAGCTGTTTTTT.

A single count supports this clone. The CDR3 spells CATSRGSGENTEAFF. CDR3 sequence (DNA): TGTGCCACCAGCAGAGGTTCCGGGGAGAACACTGAAGCTTTCTTT. This chain connects TRBV15 to TRBJ1-1; D is unclear. Germline CDR1 LNHNV, CDR2 YYDKDF (reference sequence). The CDR3 is made up of 15 amino acids. Trimming took off 1 base at V and 1 base at J, with 10 bases between the two ends.

The genes are TRBV15 and TRBJ2-1; no definite D call. The CDR3 runs to 12 residues. With 5 bases removed from V and 10 bases from J, the gap between germline ends came to 12 bases. Germline-derived CDR1 and CDR2 are LNHNV and YYDKDF (reference sequence). CDR3 DNA: TGTGCCACCAGCCTTCCATGGGCAGAGCAGTTCTTC. Protein sequence: CATSLPWAEQFF.

The CDR3 here is CASSLSGAYNQPQHF. CDR3 bases: TGTGCCAGCAGTTTATCGGGGGCTTACAATCAGCCCCAGCATTTT. The chain couples TRBV27 to TRBJ1-5, with a possible D match to TRBD1 (6 bases). This CDR3 has 15 amino acids. The V gene lost 0 bases and the J gene lost 3 bases, with 9 bases spanning the gap. Germline V gene data show CDR1 as MNHEY and CDR2 as SMNVEV (reference sequence).

In this sample, this clone turned up once. The rearrangement links TRBV9 to TRBJ1-6, with D possibly being TRBD1 (5 bases). The CDR3 contains 16 residues. Trimming cost V 4 bases and J 5 bases, with 16 bases left between them. The germline V gene encodes CDR1 SGDLS and CDR2 YYNGEE. The CDR3, as DNA: TGTGCCAGCAGCCCCAACCCTTCCAGGGATAATTCACCCCTCCACTTT. This sequence encodes CASSPNPSRDNSPLHF.

J is TRBJ2-7 and V is TRBV7-2, with TRBD2 as a possible D gene (6 bases). This CDR3 contains 14 residues. V gave up 5 bases and J gave up 6 bases, with 17 bases separating them. The V gene's germline CDR1 is SGHTA and CDR2 FQGNSA. This CDR3 reads CASSPVTGVGEQYF. The CDR3 coding sequence is TGTGCCAGCAGCCCCGTGACGGGGGTGGGCGAGCAGTACTTC. The full variable domain, its missing parts supplied by reference TRBV7-2 and TRBJ2-7, is GAGVSQSPSNKVTEKGKDVELRCDPISGHTALYWYRQSLGQGLEFLIYFQGNSAPDKSGLPSDRFSAERTGGSVSTLTIQRTQQEDSAVYLCASSPVTGVGEQYFGPGTRLTVT.

The rearrangement joins TRBV28 to TRBJ1-5; D not resolved. The germline CDR1 and CDR2 sequences are MDHEN and SYDVKM. Between the trimmed V and J ends, which lost 3 bases and 8 bases, there was a span of 17 bases. The CDR3 length is 15 residues. The CDR3 here is CASSFPRPGKKPQHF. For the CDR3, the DNA is TGTGCCAGCAGTTTTCCCAGGCCGGGGAAGAAGCCCCAGCATTTT.

V usage is TRBV13 and J usage is TRBJ1-3, with a tentative D call TRBD1 (6 bases). CDR1 is PRHDT, CDR2 FYEKMQ, per germline (reference sequence). V shed 5 bases and J shed 2 bases, with 10 bases lying between them. The CDR3 totals 14 residues. The CDR3 protein is CASSRRTAGNTIYF. Here the CDR3 DNA reads TGTGCCAGCAGCCGGAGGACAGCTGGAAACACCATATATTTT.

The V call is TRBV6-4, the J call TRBJ2-7; 7 nucleotides agree with TRBD1. CDR1 is MRHNA and CDR2 is SNTAGT in the germline V gene. V dropped 0 bases and J dropped 0; count of bases not matched to a gene: 5. The CDR3 is 16 residues long. CDR3 coding DNA: TGTGCCAGCAGTGACTCGACAGGGCAGAGCTCCTACGAGCAGTACTTC. This gives the protein CASSDSTGQSSYEQYF.

The J gene is TRBJ1-1, the V gene TRBV19; 7 bases map to TRBD1. This CDR3 has 15 residues. From germline, CDR1 is LNHDA and CDR2 SQIVND (reference sequence). J was trimmed by 3 bases and V by 7 bases; bases with no gene match: 11. This CDR3 is CASIRSHTGDTEAFF. The DNA for the CDR3 is TGTGCCAGTATCCGGTCTCATACAGGGGACACTGAAGCTTTCTTT.

V usage is TRBV9 and J usage is TRBJ2-2; 9 bases are shared with TRBD1. Germline values: CDR1 SGDLS, CDR2 YYNGEE. This CDR3 contains 14 residues. V shed 4 bases and J 4 bases; nucleotides not matched to a gene: 2. The CDR3 coding sequence is TGTGCCAGCAGCCCACAGGGGGCCACCGGGGAGCTGTTTTTT. This codes for CASSPQGATGELFF.

CDR3 in amino acids: CASPIDREAFF. The CDR3 region has the DNA TGTGCCAGCCCCATCGACAGAGAAGCTTTCTTT. The chain is built from TRBV7-6 and TRBJ1-1, with TRBD1 as a possible D gene (5 bases). The V end lost 8 bases, the J end lost 8 bases, and 12 bases lay between the germline ends. CDR3 length: 11 residues. The germline V gene encodes CDR1 SGHVS and CDR2 FNYEAQ.

The rearrangement joins TRBV24-1 to TRBJ2-2, with 8 bases that match TRBD1. Germline CDR1 and CDR2: KGHDR and SFDVKD. Trimming removed 4 bases from V and 7 bases from J; junction bases left unmatched: 7. CDR3 length equals 15 residues. CDR3: CATSDPDRGNGELFF. The CDR3 bases are TGTGCCACCAGTGACCCTGACAGGGGTAACGGGGAGCTGTTTTTT.

This chain connects TRBV7-8 to TRBJ1-5, with TRBD1 matching over 7 bases. Germline V CDR1 and CDR2: SGHVS, FQNEAQ. CDR3 size: 15 residues. With 4 bases clipped from V and 1 base from J, the junction kept 4 bases outside the gene matches. The CDR3 DNA reads TGTGCCAGCAGCTCTCAGACAGGGAGCAATCAGCCCCAGCATTTT. This encodes CASSSQTGSNQPQHF.